Listed below are T cell receptor beta chains from one sample, sequenced in a study of identical twins. TCRdb redid the calling of the 5' RACE reads with MiXCR, one entry per CDR3 protein. The sample has approximately 700,000 distinct CDR3 sequences; approximately 6.1% are singletons. The sequenced sample was naive T cells sorted from blood. The source of these receptors is a man in his late teens or twenties in good health. Each CDR3 is given with its conserved first and last residue. D genes are given only for firm matches. The size entry is marked missing in some rows and otherwise reads once, few, many or a size class.

many,TRBV29-1,10,TRBJ2-1,-,CSVPGVEQFF,TGCAGCGTACCAGGGGTGGAGCAGTTCTTC
many,TRBV12-3/TRBV12-4,12,TRBJ2-7,-,CASSQSSYEQYF,TGTGCCAGCAGTCAGAGCTCCTACGAGCAGTACTTC
many,TRBV5-1,14,TRBJ1-1,-,CASRMLDMNTEAFF,TGCGCCAGCAGGATGCTGGACATGAACACTGAAGCTTTCTTT
-,TRBV24-1,13,TRBJ2-3,-,CATRNRLTDTQYF,TGTGCCACCAGGAACCGACTTACAGATACGCAGTATTTT
many,TRBV27,11,TRBJ2-1,-,CASILPDRQFF,TGTGCCAGCATACTACCTGACAGGCAGTTCTTC
many,TRBV9,14,TRBJ2-1,-,CASSPHAVGGEQFF,TGTGCCAGCAGCCCTCATGCGGTTGGTGGTGAGCAGTTCTTC
-,TRBV12-3/TRBV12-4,13,TRBJ2-1,-,CASSLQPHNEQFF,TGTGCCAGCAGTTTGCAGCCCCACAATGAGCAGTTCTTC
-,TRBV11-1,18,TRBJ2-3,-,CASSHGRIDPNQGDTQYF,TGTGCCAGCAGCCACGGCCGGATAGACCCAAACCAGGGGGATACGCAGTATTTT
few,TRBV7-8,18,TRBJ2-1,TRBD2,CASSLDGPVASGKQGQFF,TGTGCCAGCAGCTTAGATGGTCCGGTGGCTAGCGGGAAGCAGGGCCAGTTCTTC
many,TRBV6-4,18,TRBJ1-1,-,CASSDTSGVFLPGTEAFF,TGTGCCAGCAGTGACACCAGCGGGGTATTTCTTCCGGGCACTGAAGCTTTCTTT